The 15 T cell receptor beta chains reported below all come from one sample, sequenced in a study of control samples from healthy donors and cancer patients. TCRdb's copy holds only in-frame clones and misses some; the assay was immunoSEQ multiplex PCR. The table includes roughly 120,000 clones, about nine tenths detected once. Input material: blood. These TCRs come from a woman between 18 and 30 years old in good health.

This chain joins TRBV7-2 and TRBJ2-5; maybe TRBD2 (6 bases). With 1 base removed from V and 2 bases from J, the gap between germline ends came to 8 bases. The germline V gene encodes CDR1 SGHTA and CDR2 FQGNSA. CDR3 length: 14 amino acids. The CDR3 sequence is CASSLGGVQETQYF. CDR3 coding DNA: TGTGCCAGCAGCTTAGGCGGGGTACAAGAGACCCAGTACTTC.

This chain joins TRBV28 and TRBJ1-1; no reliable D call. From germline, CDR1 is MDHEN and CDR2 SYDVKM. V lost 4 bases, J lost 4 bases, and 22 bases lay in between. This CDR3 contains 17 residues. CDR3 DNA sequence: TGTGCCAGCAGTTCAATCGCATTTAGGGCATGGGGCACTGAAGCTTTCTTT. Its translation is CASSSIAFRAWGTEAFF.

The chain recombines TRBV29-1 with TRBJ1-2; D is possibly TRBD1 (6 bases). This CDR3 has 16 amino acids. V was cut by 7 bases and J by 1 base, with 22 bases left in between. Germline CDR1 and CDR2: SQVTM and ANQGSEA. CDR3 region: CSASLGSGALNYGYTF. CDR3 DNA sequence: TGCAGCGCATCATTGGGGTCAGGGGCCCTTAACTATGGCTACACCTTC.

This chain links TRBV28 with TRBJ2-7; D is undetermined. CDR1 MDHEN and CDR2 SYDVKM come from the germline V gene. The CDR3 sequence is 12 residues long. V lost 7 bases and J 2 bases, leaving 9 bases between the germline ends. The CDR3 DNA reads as TGTGCCAGCACGACCAGCACCTACGAGCAGTACTTC. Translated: CASTTSTYEQYF.

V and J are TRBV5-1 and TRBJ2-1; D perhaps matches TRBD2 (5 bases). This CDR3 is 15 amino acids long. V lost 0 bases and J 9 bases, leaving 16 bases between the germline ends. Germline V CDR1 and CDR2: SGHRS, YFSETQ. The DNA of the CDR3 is TGCGCCAGCAGCTTGGCTGAGGGCCGAGGGAGTGAGCAGTTCTTC. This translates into CASSLAEGRGSEQFF.

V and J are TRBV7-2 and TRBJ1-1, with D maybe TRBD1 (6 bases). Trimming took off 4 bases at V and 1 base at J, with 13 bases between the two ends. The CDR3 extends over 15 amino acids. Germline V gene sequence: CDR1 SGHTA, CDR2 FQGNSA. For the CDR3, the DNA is TGTGCCAGCAGCTCAAAGACAGGTTGGAACACTGAAGCTTTCTTT. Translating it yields CASSSKTGWNTEAFF.

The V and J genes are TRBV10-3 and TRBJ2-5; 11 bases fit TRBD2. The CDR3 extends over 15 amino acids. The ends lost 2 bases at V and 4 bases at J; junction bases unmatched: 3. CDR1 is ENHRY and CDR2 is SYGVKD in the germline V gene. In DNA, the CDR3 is TGTGCCATCAGTGAGGGACTAGCGGGCGGAGAGACCCAGTACTTC. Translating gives CAISEGLAGGETQYF.

CDR3 nucleotide sequence: TGTGCCAGCAGGGGACAGCGGAACACTGAAGCTTTCTTT. Its translation is CASRGQRNTEAFF. The chain has TRBV2 and TRBJ1-1; 7 bases line up with TRBD1. Germline V CDR1 and CDR2: SNHLY, FYNNEI. Trimming removed 6 bases from V and 1 base from J; junction bases left unmatched: 2. This CDR3 has 13 residues.

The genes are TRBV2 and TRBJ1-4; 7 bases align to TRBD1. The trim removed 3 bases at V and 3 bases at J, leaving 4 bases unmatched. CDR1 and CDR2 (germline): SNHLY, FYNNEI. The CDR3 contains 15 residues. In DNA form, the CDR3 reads TGTGCCAGCAGTGAGGGGGACAGTTCTAATGAAAAACTGTTTTTT. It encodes CASSEGDSSNEKLFF. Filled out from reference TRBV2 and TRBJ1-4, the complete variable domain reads EPEVTQTPSHQVTQMGQEVILRCVPISNHLYFYWYRQILGQKVEFLVSFYNNEISEKSEIFDDQFSVERPDGSNFTLKIRSTKLEDSAMYFCASSEGDSSNEKLFFGSGTQLSVL.

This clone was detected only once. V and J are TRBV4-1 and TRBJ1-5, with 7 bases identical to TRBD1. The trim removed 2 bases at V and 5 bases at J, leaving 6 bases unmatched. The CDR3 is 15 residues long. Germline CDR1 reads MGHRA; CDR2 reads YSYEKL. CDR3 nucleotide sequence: TGCGCCAGCAGCCAACCCGACAGGGAACATCAGCCCCAGCATTTT. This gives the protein CASSQPDREHQPQHF.

CDR3 nucleotide sequence: TGTGCCCGAACACGACAGGGTAGCTACGAGCAGTACTTC. Protein: CARTRQGSYEQYF. The gene calls are TRBV30 and TRBJ2-7; 7 nucleotides match TRBD1. The CDR3 is 13 residues long. Germline V lookup: CDR1 GTSNPN, CDR2 SVGIG (reference sequence). V shed 8 bases and J 3 bases; nucleotides not matched to a gene: 10.

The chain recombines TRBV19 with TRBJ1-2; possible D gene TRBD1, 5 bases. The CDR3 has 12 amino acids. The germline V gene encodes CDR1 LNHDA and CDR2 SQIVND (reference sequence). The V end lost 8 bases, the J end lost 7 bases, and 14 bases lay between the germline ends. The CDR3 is CASRAGNAGYTF. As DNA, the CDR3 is TGTGCCAGTCGTGCAGGGAACGCTGGCTACACCTTC. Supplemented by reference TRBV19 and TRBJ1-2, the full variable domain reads DGGITQSPKYLFRKEGQNVTLSCEQNLNHDAMYWYRQDPGQGLRLIYYSQIVNDFQKGDIAEGYSVSREKKESFPLTVTSAQKNPTAFYLCASRAGNAGYTFGSGTRLTVV.

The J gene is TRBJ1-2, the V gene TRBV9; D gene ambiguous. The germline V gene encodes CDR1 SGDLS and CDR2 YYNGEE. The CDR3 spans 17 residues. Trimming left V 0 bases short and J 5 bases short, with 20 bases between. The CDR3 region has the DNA TGTGCCAGCAGCGTAGAGGCAGGCTATCCGACGCGTTATGGCTACACCTTC. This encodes CASSVEAGYPTRYGYTF.

The CDR3 DNA follows: TGTGCCAGCAGCCCCCCAACCGGGACCTACTCCTACGAGCAGTACTTC. Translating it yields CASSPPTGTYSYEQYF. The chain carries TRBV5-8 and TRBJ2-7; D may be TRBD1 or TRBD2 (5 bases each). The CDR3 has 16 amino acids. CDR1 is SGHTS, CDR2 YDEGEE, per germline. V lost 4 bases to trimming and J lost 0 bases, with 17 bases between them.

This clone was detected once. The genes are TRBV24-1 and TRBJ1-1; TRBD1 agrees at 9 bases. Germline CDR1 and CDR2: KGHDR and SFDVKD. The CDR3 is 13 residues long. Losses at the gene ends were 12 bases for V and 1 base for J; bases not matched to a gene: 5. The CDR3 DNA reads TGTGCCGTGGACAGGGGCCCGAACACTGAAGCTTTCTTT. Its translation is CAVDRGPNTEAFF.